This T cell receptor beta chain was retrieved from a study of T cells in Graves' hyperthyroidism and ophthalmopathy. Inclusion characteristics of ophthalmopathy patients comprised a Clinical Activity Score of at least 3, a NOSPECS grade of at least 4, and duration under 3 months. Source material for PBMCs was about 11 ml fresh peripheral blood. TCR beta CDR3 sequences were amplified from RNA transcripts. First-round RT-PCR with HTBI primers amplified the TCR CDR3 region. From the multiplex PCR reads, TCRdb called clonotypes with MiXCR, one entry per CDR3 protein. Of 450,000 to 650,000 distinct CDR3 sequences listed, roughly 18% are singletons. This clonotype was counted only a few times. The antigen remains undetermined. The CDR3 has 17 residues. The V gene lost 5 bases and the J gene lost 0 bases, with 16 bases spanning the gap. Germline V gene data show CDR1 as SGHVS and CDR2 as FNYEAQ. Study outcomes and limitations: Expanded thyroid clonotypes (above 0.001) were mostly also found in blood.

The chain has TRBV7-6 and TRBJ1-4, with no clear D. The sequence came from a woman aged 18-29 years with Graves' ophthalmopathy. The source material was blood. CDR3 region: CASSLGRNQATNEKLFF. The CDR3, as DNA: TGTGCCAGCAGCCTAGGACGGAACCAAGCAACTAATGAAAAACTGTTTTTT.